This entry lists 7 T cell receptor beta chains sequenced from one sample in a study of blood T cell repertoires in COVID-19. Assay: immunoSEQ multiplex PCR; the TCRdb copy retains only in-frame clones and omits some. The sample holds 150,000 or so clones, around nine tenths seen once. The sample consisted of peripheral blood. These TCRs come from a woman in her seventies with acute or convalescent COVID-19.

The rearrangement links TRBV18 to TRBJ2-2; TRBD1 might be the D (5 bases). The CDR3 is 15 residues long. V lost 3 bases, J lost 1 base, and 9 bases lay in between. The germline gives CDR1 KGHSH, CDR2 LQKENI. CDR3 protein: CASSPPQGNTGELFF. Written as DNA, the CDR3 is TGTGCCAGCTCACCTCCTCAGGGGAACACCGGGGAGCTGTTTTTT.

The J gene is TRBJ1-3, the V gene TRBV7-8; 7 bases match TRBD1. Germline-derived CDR1 and CDR2 are SGHVS and FQNEAQ. This CDR3 spans 15 amino acids. V was clipped by 1 base and J by 0 bases; unmatched bases: 0. The CDR3: CASSLDRGSGNTIYF. CDR3 sequence (DNA): TGTGCCAGCAGCTTAGACAGGGGCTCTGGAAACACCATATATTTT. Looking up the rest from reference TRBV7-8 and TRBJ1-3 gives the full variable domain: GAGVSQSPRYKVAKRGQDVALRCDPISGHVSLFWYQQALGQGPEFLTYFQNEAQLDKSGLPSDRFFAERPEGSVSTLKIQRTQQEDSAVYLCASSLDRGSGNTIYFGEGSWLTVV.

The chain combines TRBV6-5 with TRBJ1-3, with a tentative D call TRBD1 (6 bases). V lost 4 bases and J lost 3, with 16 bases in between. The length of the CDR3 is 16 residues. CDR1 and CDR2 (germline): MNHEY, SVGAGI. The chain's CDR3 is CASSSRVRGDGNTIYF. The CDR3 region has the DNA TGTGCCAGCAGTTCACGAGTCAGGGGAGATGGAAACACCATATATTTT.

The J gene is TRBJ2-1, the V gene TRBV24-1; 9 bases fit TRBD2. Germline V lookup: CDR1 KGHDR, CDR2 SFDVKD. This CDR3 is built from 16 residues. V shed 9 bases and J 0 bases; nucleotides not matched to a gene: 8. CDR3 loop: CATGLAGASSYNEQFF. CDR3 DNA sequence: TGTGCCACCGGATTAGCGGGGGCGAGCTCCTACAATGAGCAGTTCTTC.

CDR3 nucleotides: TGTGCCAGCAGTTACTCGCAGGGCCCTAACTATGGCTACACCTTC. It yields the protein CASSYSQGPNYGYTF. This sequence joins TRBV6-5 and TRBJ1-2; TRBD1 might be the D (5 bases). Per the germline V gene, CDR1 is MNHEY and CDR2 is SVGAGI. The CDR3 is made up of 15 amino acids. Between the trimmed V and J ends, which lost 0 bases and 0 bases, there was a span of 8 bases.

The CDR3 DNA is TGTGCCAGCAGCCCTCAGGACAGGGGACTACTTGGCTACACCTTC. Protein product: CASSPQDRGLLGYTF. The chain employs TRBV3-1 (or the pseudogene TRBV3-2) and TRBJ1-2, with 9 bases matching TRBD1. J lost 7 bases, V lost 4 bases, and 10 bases had no gene match. There are 15 residues in the CDR3. Germline CDR1 is LGHDT and CDR2 is YNNKEL (reference sequence).

The gene calls are TRBV6-5 and TRBJ2-2; no clear D. Germline CDR1 and CDR2: MNHEY and SVGAGI. With 7 bases removed from V and 0 bases from J, the gap between germline ends came to 6 bases. The CDR3 covers 13 residues. The CDR3 protein is CASMWPNTGELFF. The CDR3 DNA follows: TGTGCCAGCATGTGGCCGAACACCGGGGAGCTGTTTTTT.